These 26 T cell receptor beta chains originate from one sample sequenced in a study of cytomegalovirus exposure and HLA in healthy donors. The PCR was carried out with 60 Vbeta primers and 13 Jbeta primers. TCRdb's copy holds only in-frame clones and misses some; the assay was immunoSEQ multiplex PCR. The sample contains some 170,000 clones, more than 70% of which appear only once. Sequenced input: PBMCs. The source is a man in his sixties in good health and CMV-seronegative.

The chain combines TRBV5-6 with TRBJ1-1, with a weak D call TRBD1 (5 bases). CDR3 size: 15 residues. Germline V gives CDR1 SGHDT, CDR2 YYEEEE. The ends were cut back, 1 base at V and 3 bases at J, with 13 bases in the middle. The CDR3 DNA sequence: TGTGCCAGCAGCTTGAGTATAGGGGCGTACACTGAAGCTTTCTTT. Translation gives CASSLSIGAYTEAFF. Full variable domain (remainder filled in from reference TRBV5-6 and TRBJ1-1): DAGVTQSPTHLIKTRGQQVTLRCSPKSGHDTVSWYQQALGQGPQFIFQYYEEEERQRGNFPDRFSGHQFPNYSSELNVNALLLGDSALYLCASSLSIGAYTEAFFGQGTRLTVV.

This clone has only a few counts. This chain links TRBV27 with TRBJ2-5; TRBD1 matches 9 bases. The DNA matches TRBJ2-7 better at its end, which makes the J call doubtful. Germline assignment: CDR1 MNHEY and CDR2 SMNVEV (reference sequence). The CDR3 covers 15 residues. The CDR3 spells CASSRTGTGTYEQYF. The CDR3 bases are TGTGCCAGCAGCCGCACCGGGACAGGGACCTACGAGCAGTACTTC.

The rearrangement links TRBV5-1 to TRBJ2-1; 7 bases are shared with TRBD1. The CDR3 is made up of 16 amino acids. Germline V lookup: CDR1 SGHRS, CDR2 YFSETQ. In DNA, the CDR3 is TGCGCGGACAGCTTGGATACAGGGGCCTCCTACAATGAGCAGTTCTTC. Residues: CADSLDTGASYNEQFF.

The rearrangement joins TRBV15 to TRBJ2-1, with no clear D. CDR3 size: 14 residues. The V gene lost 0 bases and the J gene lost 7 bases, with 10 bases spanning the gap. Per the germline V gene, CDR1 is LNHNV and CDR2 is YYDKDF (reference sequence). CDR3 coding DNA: TGTGCCACCAGCAGAGAGATGCTATCTAATGAGCAGTTCTTC. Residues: CATSREMLSNEQFF. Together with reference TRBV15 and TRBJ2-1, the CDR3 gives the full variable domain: DAMVIQNPRYQVTQFGKPVTLSCSQTLNHNVMYWYQQKSSQAPKLLFHYYDKDFNNEADTPDNFQSRRPNTSFCFLDIRSPGLGDTAMYLCATSREMLSNEQFFGPGTRLTVL.

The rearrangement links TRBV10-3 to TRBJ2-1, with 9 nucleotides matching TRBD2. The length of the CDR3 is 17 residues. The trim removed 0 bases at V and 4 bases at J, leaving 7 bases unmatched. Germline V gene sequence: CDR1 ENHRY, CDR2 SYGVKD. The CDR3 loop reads CAISESLAGGPYNEQFF. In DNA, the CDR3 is TGTGCCATCAGTGAGTCGTTGGCGGGAGGGCCATACAATGAGCAGTTCTTC.

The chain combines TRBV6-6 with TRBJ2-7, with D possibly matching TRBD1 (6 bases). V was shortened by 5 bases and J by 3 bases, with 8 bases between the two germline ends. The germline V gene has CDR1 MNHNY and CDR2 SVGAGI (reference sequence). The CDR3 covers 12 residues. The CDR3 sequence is CASSQGFYEQYF. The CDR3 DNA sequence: TGTGCCAGCAGTCAGGGGTTCTACGAGCAGTACTTC.

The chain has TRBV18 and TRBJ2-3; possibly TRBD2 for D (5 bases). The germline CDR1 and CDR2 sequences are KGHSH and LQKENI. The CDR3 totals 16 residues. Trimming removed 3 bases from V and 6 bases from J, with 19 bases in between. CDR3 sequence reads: CASSPWTSPLGDTQYF. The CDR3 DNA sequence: TGTGCCAGCTCACCCTGGACTTCGCCCCTAGGGGATACGCAGTATTTT.

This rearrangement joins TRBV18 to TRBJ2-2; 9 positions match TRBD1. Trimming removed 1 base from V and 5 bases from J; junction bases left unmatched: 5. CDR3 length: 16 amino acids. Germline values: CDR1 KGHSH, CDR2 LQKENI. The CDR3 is CASSPQRDRGTGELFF. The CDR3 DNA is TGTGCCAGCTCACCACAAAGAGACAGGGGGACCGGGGAGCTGTTTTTT.

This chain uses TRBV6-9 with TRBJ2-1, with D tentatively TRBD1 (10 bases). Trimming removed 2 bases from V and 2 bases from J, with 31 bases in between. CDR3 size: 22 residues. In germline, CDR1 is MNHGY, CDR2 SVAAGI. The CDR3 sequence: CASSYRQGALAGLPSTYNEQFF. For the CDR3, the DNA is TGTGCCAGCAGTTATCGACAGGGGGCTCTAGCGGGACTTCCTTCAACCTACAATGAGCAGTTCTTC.

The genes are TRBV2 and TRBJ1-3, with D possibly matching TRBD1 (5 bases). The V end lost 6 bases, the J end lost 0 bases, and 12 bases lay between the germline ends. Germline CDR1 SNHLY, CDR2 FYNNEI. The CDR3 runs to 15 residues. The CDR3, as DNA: TGTGCCAGCAGAGGGGAGGGAGGCTCTGGAAACACCATATATTTT. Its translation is CASRGEGGSGNTIYF.

CDR3 DNA sequence: TGTGCCTGGAGTGTAGGTCAGGGAACAGATACGCAGTATTTT. Residues: CAWSVGQGTDTQYF. The chain couples TRBV30 to TRBJ2-3, with a weak D call TRBD1 (5 bases). CDR1 is GTSNPN and CDR2 is SVGIG in the germline V gene (reference sequence). Trimming left V 0 bases short and J 3 bases short, with 10 bases between. The CDR3 is 14 residues long.

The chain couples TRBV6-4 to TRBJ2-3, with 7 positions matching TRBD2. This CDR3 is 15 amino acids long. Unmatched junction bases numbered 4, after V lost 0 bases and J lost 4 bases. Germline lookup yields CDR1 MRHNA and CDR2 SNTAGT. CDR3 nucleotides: TGTGCCAGCAGTGACTCGGTAGCGGGCTCAGATACGCAGTATTTT. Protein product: CASSDSVAGSDTQYF.

CDR3 in DNA: TGCGCCAGCAGCGCGGGGGACAGGGTGAACACTGAAGCTTTCTTT. It specifies CASSAGDRVNTEAFF. This chain connects TRBV5-1 to TRBJ1-1; 9 bases are shared with TRBD1. Germline V CDR1 and CDR2: SGHRS, YFSETQ. The CDR3 runs 15 residues. The ends lost 4 bases at V and 0 bases at J; junction bases unmatched: 4.

Written as DNA, the CDR3 is TGCGCCAGCAGCGGCCCCACCATGAACACTGAAGCTTTCTTT. Its translation is CASSGPTMNTEAFF. The chain employs TRBV4-3 and TRBJ1-1; D is ambiguous. The CDR3 covers 14 residues. CDR1 is LGHNA and CDR2 is YSLEER in the germline V gene. Trimming stripped 5 bases from V and 0 bases from J, with 10 bases between.

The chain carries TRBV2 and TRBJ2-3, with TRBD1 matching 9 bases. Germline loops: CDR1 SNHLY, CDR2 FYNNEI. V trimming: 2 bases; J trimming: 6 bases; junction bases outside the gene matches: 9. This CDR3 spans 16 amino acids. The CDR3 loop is CASSEPGQGWGDTQYF. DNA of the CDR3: TGTGCCAGCAGTGAACCGGGACAGGGATGGGGGGATACGCAGTATTTT.

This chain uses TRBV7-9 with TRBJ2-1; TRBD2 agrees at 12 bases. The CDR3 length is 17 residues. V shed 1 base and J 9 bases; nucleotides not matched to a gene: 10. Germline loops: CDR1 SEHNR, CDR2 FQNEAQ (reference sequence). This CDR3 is CASSLGVLAGGPVEQFF. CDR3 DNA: TGTGCCAGCAGCTTAGGGGTTCTAGCGGGAGGGCCGGTTGAGCAGTTCTTC.

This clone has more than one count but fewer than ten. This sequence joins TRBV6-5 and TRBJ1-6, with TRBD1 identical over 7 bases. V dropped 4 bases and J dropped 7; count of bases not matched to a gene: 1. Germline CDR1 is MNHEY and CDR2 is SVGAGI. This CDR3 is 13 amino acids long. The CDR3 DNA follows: TGTGCCAGCAGTTCGGACAGGAATTCACCCCTCCACTTT. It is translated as CASSSDRNSPLHF.

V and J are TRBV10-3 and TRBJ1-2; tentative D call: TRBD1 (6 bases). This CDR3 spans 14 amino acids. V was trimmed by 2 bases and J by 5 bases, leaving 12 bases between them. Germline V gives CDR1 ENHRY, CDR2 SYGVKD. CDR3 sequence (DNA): TGTGCCATCAGTGAGCTAGGGGGTCAATATGGCTACACCTTC. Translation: CAISELGGQYGYTF.

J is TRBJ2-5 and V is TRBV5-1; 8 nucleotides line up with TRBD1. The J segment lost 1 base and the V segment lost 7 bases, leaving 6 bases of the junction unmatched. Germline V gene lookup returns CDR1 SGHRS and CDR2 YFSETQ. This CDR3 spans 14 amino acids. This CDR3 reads CASQGAARQETQYF. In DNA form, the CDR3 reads TGCGCCAGCCAGGGGGCCGCCCGCCAAGAGACCCAGTACTTC.

CDR3: CASSTFGGPSYEQYF. CDR3 nucleotides: TGTGCCAGCAGTACCTTCGGGGGGCCTTCCTACGAGCAGTACTTC. The chain joins TRBV27 to TRBJ2-7; maybe TRBD2 (7 bases). This CDR3 comprises 15 residues. V lost 5 bases and J lost 1, with 15 bases in between. Germline lookup yields CDR1 MNHEY and CDR2 SMNVEV (reference sequence).

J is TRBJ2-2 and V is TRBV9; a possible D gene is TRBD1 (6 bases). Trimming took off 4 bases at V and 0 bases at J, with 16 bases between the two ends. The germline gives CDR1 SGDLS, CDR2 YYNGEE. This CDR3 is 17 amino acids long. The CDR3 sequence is CASSLSSTGANTGELFF. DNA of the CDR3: TGTGCCAGCAGCCTTTCATCGACAGGCGCGAACACCGGGGAGCTGTTTTTT. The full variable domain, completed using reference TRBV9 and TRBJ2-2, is DSGVTQTPKHLITATGQRVTLRCSPRSGDLSVYWYQQSLDQGLQFLIQYYNGEERAKGNILERFSAQQFPDLHSELNLSSLELGDSALYFCASSLSSTGANTGELFFGEGSRLTVL.

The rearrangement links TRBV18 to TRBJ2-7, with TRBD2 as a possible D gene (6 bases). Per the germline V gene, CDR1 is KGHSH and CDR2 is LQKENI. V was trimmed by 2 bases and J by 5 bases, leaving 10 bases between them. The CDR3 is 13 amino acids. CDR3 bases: TGTGCCAGCTCACCAAGTTGGGGGGACGAGCAGTACTTC. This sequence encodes CASSPSWGDEQYF.

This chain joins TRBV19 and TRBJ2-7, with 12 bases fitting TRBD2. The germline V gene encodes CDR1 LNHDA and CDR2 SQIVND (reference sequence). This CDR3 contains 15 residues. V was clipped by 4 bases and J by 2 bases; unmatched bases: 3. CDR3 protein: CASSRTSGVTYEQYF. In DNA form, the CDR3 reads TGTGCCAGTAGTAGGACTAGCGGGGTTACCTACGAGCAGTACTTC.

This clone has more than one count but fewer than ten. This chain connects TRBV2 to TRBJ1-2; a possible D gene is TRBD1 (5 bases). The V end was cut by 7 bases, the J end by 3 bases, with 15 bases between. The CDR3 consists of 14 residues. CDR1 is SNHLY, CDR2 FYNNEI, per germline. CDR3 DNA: TGTGCCAGCACCTTGGCAGGGCTCTACTATGGCTACACCTTC. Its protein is CASTLAGLYYGYTF. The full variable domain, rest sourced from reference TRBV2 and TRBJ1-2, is EPEVTQTPSHQVTQMGQEVILRCVPISNHLYFYWYRQILGQKVEFLVSFYNNEISEKSEIFDDQFSVERPDGSNFTLKIRSTKLEDSAMYFCASTLAGLYYGYTFGSGTRLTVV.

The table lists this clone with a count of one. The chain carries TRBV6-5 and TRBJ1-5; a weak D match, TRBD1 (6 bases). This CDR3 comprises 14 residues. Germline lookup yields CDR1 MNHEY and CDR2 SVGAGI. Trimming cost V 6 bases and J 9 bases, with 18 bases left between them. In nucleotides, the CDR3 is TGTGCCAGCAGGGCCACAGGGACCCTCGGGCCCCAGCATTTT. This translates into CASRATGTLGPQHF.

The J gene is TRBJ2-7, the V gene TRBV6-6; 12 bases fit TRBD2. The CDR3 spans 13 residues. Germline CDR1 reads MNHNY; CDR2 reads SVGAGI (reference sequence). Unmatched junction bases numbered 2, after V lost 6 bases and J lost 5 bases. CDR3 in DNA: TGTGCCAGCAGCGGACTAGCGGGAAACGAGCAGTACTTC. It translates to CASSGLAGNEQYF.